The present T cell receptor (beta chain) was sequenced within a study of blood T cells in healthy people across ages (dated by TCRdb to the mid-2010s). Regarding the study in general: In model experiments, roughly one uniquely barcoded TCR beta cDNA molecule per two T cells was captured by template switching. To avoid experimental bias, donors of different ages were spread randomly across the sequencing lanes. The donors were split into four age groups: young (average about 15 years), middle-aged (around 37), aged (approximately 59) and long-lived (over 80). Using deep sequencing normalized with unique cDNA molecular identifiers, the study measured how TCR beta repertoire diversity changes with age. Two additional independent replicas of 1 million unique cDNA reads from the same blood draw were analyzed for two donors (one aged 18 to 30 and one aged 80 or older).

General findings and caveats noted by the study authors: Observed TCR beta diversity per million T cells fell roughly linearly with age, and a significant reduction was already apparent by age around 36. Because donor CMV infection status was unknown, age-related changes in expanded clonotypes were potentially confounded. Bulk unsorted PBMC profiling prevented conclusive comparison of naive and antigen-experienced compartments. There was a strong correlation between observed TCR beta diversity and the percentage of naive T cells measured by flow cytometry. Compared with the aged group, the long-lived group had more naive CD4+ T cells, fewer expanded clones and increased TCR diversity, suggesting age selection. Estimates of total diversity based on one million sequenced T cells were considered lower bounds and underestimates.

Libraries were made using 5' RACE. Sequencing relied on an Illumina HiSeq 2500. A second roughly 6 to 11 cycle PCR used a sample-barcoded 5' primer and a J-beta primer mix. Each TCR beta cDNA molecule received a unique molecular identifier from a template-switch 5' adaptor carrying 12 random nucleotides. Each sample yielded at least 2.5 million CDR3-containing paired-end reads. First-strand cDNA was synthesized from all RNA with the Mint cDNA synthesis kit, primed by a TRBC-specific oligonucleotide. All cDNA was treated with uracil-DNA glycosylase and then went through a first 18-cycle PCR with the universal primers M1SS and BC2_uni_R. The study's own analysis went as follows. For normalization, 1 million high-quality reads, each with a distinct molecular identifier, were randomly selected from each sample. Instead of being binned into consensus sequences, reads that shared molecular identifiers were thrown out. MiTCR, run with a Q25 quality threshold and the strictest error-elimination algorithm, handled CDR3 identification, clonotype clustering and error correction. A nonparametric unseen species model with Euler transformation was used to estimate lower-bound total TCR beta diversity. TCRdb passed the public sequencing reads through fastp at Q25 and MiXCR, retaining productive beta sequences. A single entry per CDR3 protein holds the most common genes and DNA from its merged rows. The V and J calls come from TCRdb's annotation, not from the publication. The table for this sample lists about 810,000 distinct CDR3 sequences; approximately 35% of them were counted only once. Roughly 13% of the sample comes from the top ten.

Regarding this clonotype: It has no known antigen specificity. No clone much larger than this one lies a single base away; base qualities are absent.

The CDR3 measures 16 amino acids from cysteine to phenylalanine. The only DNA kept is the CDR3, 48 bases in frame from the first base. The donors were about 40 Caucasian individuals from Russia, aged about 6 to 95 years, who were systemically healthy. Roughly 10 milliliters of peripheral blood were drawn from each donor into EDTA-treated Vacutainer tubes. PBMCs were isolated by Ficoll-Paque density-gradient centrifugation, with at least 6.5 million obtained per sample. Total RNA, at least 5.5 micrograms per sample, was extracted from PBMCs with Trizol reagent. For every donor, an aliquot of PBMCs went through flow cytometry to measure the percentages of naive CD45RAhigh/CD27high T cells.

The sequence is built from TRBV21-1 and TRBJ1-6; the D call TRBD1 from the table was never checked on the DNA. TRBV21-1 is a listed pseudogene. Sample: blood. This sequence originates from a man between 18 and 35 years old in good health. The CDR3 protein sequence reads: CASSKAPSLRNSPLHF. The nucleotide sequence reads as follows: TGTGCCAGCAGCAAAGCCCCCTCGTTGAGGAATTCACCCCTCCACTTT.